This TCR beta chain was recovered during a study of cytotoxic CD8 clonotypes in ibrutinib-treated CLL (dated by TCRdb to the early 2020s). Regarding the research as a whole: In this cohort, approximately 14 patients were treatment-naive and approximately twelve were relapsed/refractory, while roughly 17 had unmutated IGHV. Responses were partial in approximately 24 patients and complete in 2; after median around 68 months follow-up, roughly 14 stayed in remission and some twelve progressed. Samples at response were collected after a median of about 12 months of treatment, with a range of about 6 to 36 months. Samples averaged roughly 260,000 productive templates and 80,000 to 100,000 productive rearrangements. Longitudinal samples were obtainable from about 30% of the roughly 90 participants in the trial. Cryopreserved peripheral blood mononuclear cells were collected before treatment, at response, and at either disease progression or sustained remission. All remission and progressive disease samples were collected while patients were still receiving ibrutinib.

The time point label here, explained by the study, means: approximately 2 years on ibrutinib. For TCR beta library preparation, approximately 2 micrograms of genomic DNA was extracted from cryopreserved PBMCs. Longitudinal blood samples from CLL patients on ibrutinib monotherapy were analyzed using high-throughput TCR beta sequencing. Patients were enrolled in a phase 2 open-label single-center ibrutinib monotherapy trial. A note on this clone: Its antigen is unknown. Base quality data are lacking; no much larger clone is found one base away.

The germline V gene (reference sequence) provides CDR1 GTSNPN and CDR2 SVGIG. V and J lose 8 bases and 8 bases, and a span of 15 bases separates them. The CDR3 covers 12 residues, taking in both the cysteine and the phenylalanine. Only the CDR3 region is kept as DNA, spanning 36 bases read in frame from base 1. Beyond this particular receptor, the publication reports: Sampling times were not matched between patients in sustained remission and patients whose disease was progressing, and lymph node repertoires were not examined. Baseline clonality was found to be higher than that of age-matched healthy donors and was strongly correlated with circulating CD8+ T-cell counts. Public clonotypes were rare and either shrank or stayed stable during treatment, and the rise in clonality at ibrutinib response reflected expansion of private clonotypes. An increase in clonality was observed at ibrutinib response, with clonality remaining stable during sustained remission and falling back toward baseline at progression.

A MiSeq instrument was used for deep resolution sequencing, which targeted depths ranging from 1 in 1 million up to 1 in 200,000 T cells, with coverage averaging 10x for each clonotype. The immunoSEQ hsTCRB Kit was used to generate the TCR beta libraries. In the source study's methods: ImmunoSEQ Data Assistant and ImmunoSEQ Analyzer were used for data analysis, and V, D and J genes were assigned according to IMGT definitions. Clonality was computed as one minus normalized Shannon entropy of productive rearrangement frequencies, ranging from 0 to 1. Only overrepresented clonotypes making up at least 0.05% of each patient's repertoire were included in the public clonotype analysis. Some 14 age-matched healthy donor repertoires from immuneACCESS served as clonality controls. The clones in this table, taken by TCRdb from immuneACCESS, are in-frame only. Not every clone is retained; where verified, under half of the shortfall comes from an unresolved V gene, and the cause of the rest is unknown. The V and J calls and clone size come from that table; D and trimming were worked out from the DNA. The sample table records more than 200,000 clones; roughly 74% of these occur just once. The ten largest clones represent 15% of the sample.

The clonotype was recovered from a human donor with chronic lymphocytic leukemia. This sample comprised PBMCs, obtained after 24 months of ibrutinib treatment. The rearranged segments are TRBV30 and TRBJ1-4, and TRBD1 may be the D gene, going by 6 matching bases. The CDR3 corresponds to CAGGGVGEKLFF. The DNA sequence is TGTGCCGGGGGCGGGGTCGGAGAAAAACTGTTTTTT.